A selection of T cell receptor beta chains follows, all from one sample in a study of T cell repertoires in cytomegalovirus infection. TCRdb re-called the reads through MiXCR, storing one row per CDR3 protein. The table records roughly 630,000 distinct CDR3 sequences, approximately 25% of them present only once. Sequencing was carried out using CD8+ T cells from PBMCs. These receptors came from a human donor in good health (CMV status not recorded). Some clones in this sample may be carry-over from other donors' samples. The conserved cysteine and the conserved F or W are not part of the CDR3 here. The order of the fields is J gene, clone size, V gene, CDR3 protein. Clone size is stated in some rows and not others, as once, few, many or a class when expanded.

j_gene: TRBJ1-2
abundance: -
v_gene: TRBV19
CDR3aa: ASISWGQGHGYT

j_gene: TRBJ1-2
abundance: few
v_gene: TRBV7-9
CDR3aa: ASRPDSFFYGYT

j_gene: TRBJ2-2
abundance: few
v_gene: TRBV12-3/TRBV12-4
CDR3aa: ASREGDTGELF

j_gene: TRBJ1-2
abundance: few
v_gene: TRBV6-6
CDR3aa: ASSSSKFSSYGYT

j_gene: TRBJ1-2
abundance: -
v_gene: TRBV10-3
CDR3aa: AISESLPLNYGYT

j_gene: TRBJ2-1
abundance: many
v_gene: TRBV7-2
CDR3aa: ASIDSTGLISYNEQF

j_gene: TRBJ1-2
abundance: few
v_gene: TRBV20-1
CDR3aa: SARARVVLYGYT

j_gene: TRBJ2-2
abundance: many
v_gene: TRBV7-2
CDR3aa: ASSRELTGELF

j_gene: TRBJ2-2
abundance: few
v_gene: TRBV28
CDR3aa: ASTGIESGELF

j_gene: TRBJ2-1
abundance: -
v_gene: TRBV14
CDR3aa: ASSQFQGPNDEQF

j_gene: TRBJ1-1
abundance: few
v_gene: TRBV12-5
CDR3aa: ASGLVLGHQNTEAF

j_gene: TRBJ2-3
abundance: many
v_gene: TRBV6-1
CDR3aa: ASRLSGVADTQY

j_gene: TRBJ2-1
abundance: many
v_gene: TRBV7-9
CDR3aa: ASSLKKRQNQVNEQF

j_gene: TRBJ2-1
abundance: few
v_gene: TRBV20-1
CDR3aa: SASISGSYNEQF

j_gene: TRBJ2-7
abundance: few
v_gene: TRBV29-1
CDR3aa: SVVGRGQGDRGVNEQY

j_gene: TRBJ2-2
abundance: few
v_gene: TRBV6-5
CDR3aa: ASSYSGSSNTGELF

j_gene: TRBJ2-1
abundance: few
v_gene: TRBV5-1
CDR3aa: ASSSSWGVSSYNEQF

j_gene: TRBJ1-2
abundance: -
v_gene: TRBV9
CDR3aa: ASSAWDNEQYGYT

j_gene: TRBJ1-1
abundance: many
v_gene: TRBV7-2
CDR3aa: ASSSYAGEVFEAF

j_gene: TRBJ2-7
abundance: -
v_gene: TRBV20-1
CDR3aa: SAAPEWGAYEQY

j_gene: TRBJ1-3
abundance: few
v_gene: TRBV29-1
CDR3aa: SGDSGNTIY

j_gene: TRBJ2-3
abundance: -
v_gene: TRBV4-2
CDR3aa: ASSQGGRTTDTQY

j_gene: TRBJ1-5
abundance: -
v_gene: TRBV28
CDR3aa: ASSLVGSAHQPQH

j_gene: TRBJ1-2
abundance: -
v_gene: TRBV7-9
CDR3aa: ASSADFSGHYGYT

j_gene: TRBJ2-1
abundance: -
v_gene: TRBV29-1
CDR3aa: SVEVDYWTGSYNEQF

j_gene: TRBJ1-1
abundance: -
v_gene: TRBV20-1
CDR3aa: SAVGNTNTEAF

j_gene: TRBJ2-7
abundance: -
v_gene: TRBV7-2
CDR3aa: ANSLRTGIDEQY

j_gene: TRBJ2-1
abundance: many
v_gene: TRBV7-8
CDR3aa: ASSSRGRGDEQF

j_gene: TRBJ1-1
abundance: many
v_gene: TRBV12-3/TRBV12-4
CDR3aa: ASSHGRLEAF

j_gene: TRBJ2-2
abundance: few
v_gene: TRBV6-2/TRBV6-3
CDR3aa: ASSSSGTANTGELF

j_gene: TRBJ1-1
abundance: -
v_gene: TRBV6-6
CDR3aa: ASSADRGAEAF

j_gene: TRBJ2-5
abundance: -
v_gene: TRBV29-1
CDR3aa: SFGVETQY

j_gene: TRBJ2-5
abundance: -
v_gene: TRBV11-2
CDR3aa: ASSAHRIGGASETQY

j_gene: TRBJ1-2
abundance: many
v_gene: TRBV25-1
CDR3aa: ASSGAQSRQNLGYGYT

j_gene: TRBJ2-1
abundance: -
v_gene: TRBV6-4
CDR3aa: ASSDSDPGTSGGHYNEQF

j_gene: TRBJ2-5
abundance: few
v_gene: TRBV20-1
CDR3aa: SAPDWDPQETQY

j_gene: TRBJ2-1
abundance: few
v_gene: TRBV7-9
CDR3aa: ASSWDNYNEQF

j_gene: TRBJ1-5
abundance: many
v_gene: TRBV7-2
CDR3aa: ASSPTRENLNQPQH

j_gene: TRBJ2-1
abundance: -
v_gene: TRBV20-1
CDR3aa: SASPPLGTGGNEQF

j_gene: TRBJ2-3
abundance: -
v_gene: TRBV27
CDR3aa: ASSFIQGGDTQY

j_gene: TRBJ2-3
abundance: many
v_gene: TRBV5-6
CDR3aa: ASSGVAYIGDTQY

j_gene: TRBJ1-1
abundance: -
v_gene: TRBV29-1
CDR3aa: SVEDIGGALQAF

j_gene: TRBJ2-3
abundance: many
v_gene: TRBV23-1
CDR3aa: ASSHPTLLSTDTQY

j_gene: TRBJ1-5
abundance: few
v_gene: TRBV10-1
CDR3aa: ASRESGGTGDRHASNQPQH

j_gene: TRBJ2-2
abundance: -
v_gene: TRBV28
CDR3aa: ASSRWTNTGELF

j_gene: TRBJ2-1
abundance: -
v_gene: TRBV11-2
CDR3aa: ASSLRPYYNEQF

j_gene: TRBJ2-5
abundance: many
v_gene: TRBV19
CDR3aa: ASRDSRSSMYQETQY

j_gene: TRBJ2-2
abundance: few
v_gene: TRBV29-1
CDR3aa: SVEDLESGELF

j_gene: TRBJ2-5
abundance: -
v_gene: TRBV6-5
CDR3aa: ASSYSLAGEETQY

j_gene: TRBJ2-2
abundance: -
v_gene: TRBV4-1
CDR3aa: ASSFRSGTANTGELF

j_gene: TRBJ1-2
abundance: -
v_gene: TRBV7-9
CDR3aa: ASSRDTTKSGYT

j_gene: TRBJ2-1
abundance: many
v_gene: TRBV7-2
CDR3aa: ASIPSGAYNEQF

j_gene: TRBJ2-1
abundance: -
v_gene: TRBV6-1
CDR3aa: ANRDRGRDEQF

j_gene: TRBJ2-7
abundance: many
v_gene: TRBV7-9
CDR3aa: ASSLATGANFYEQY